This is a list of T cell receptor beta chains from one sample in a study of vaccination effects on CD4 cells after COVID-19. For these receptors, no antigen is known. Sequencing was performed with immunoSEQ multiplex PCR; in TCRdb, only in-frame clones are kept and a portion is missing. The sample contains fewer than 30,000 clones, 76% of which appear only once. Sequencing was performed on CD4+ T cells from PBMCs cultured with HCoV-NL63 spike peptides, taken before COVID-19 vaccination. The receptors derive from a human donor who received a COVID-19 vaccine. Both conserved end residues are part of each CDR3. Some rows have no size entry. The others give once, few or many, or a class for an expanded clone.

j_call | v_call | clone_size | cdr3_aa
TRBJ2-4 | TRBV21-1 | . | CASSNWAGGPKNIQYF
TRBJ2-3 | TRBV10-1 | . | CASSRTTDTQYF
TRBJ2-7 | TRBV29-1 | . | CSVGKTGIEQYF
TRBJ2-7 | TRBV18 | . | CASSPQLSRGSYEQYF
TRBJ1-4 | TRBV7-9 | . | CASSLALGEDEKLFF
TRBJ2-5 | TRBV2 | . | CASNKATVPQETQYF
TRBJ1-1 | TRBV27 | . | CASSFRQGGAEAFF
TRBJ1-5 | TRBV30 | . | CACDRGGNQPQHF
TRBJ2-3 | TRBV27 | . | CASSYVGGSRTDTQYF
TRBJ2-2 | TRBV11-3 | . | CASSHVDYYANTGELFF
TRBJ2-3 | TRBV7-2 | . | CASSSQAAHTDTQYF
TRBJ1-5 | TRBV7-9 | few | CASSHTYRGGNQPQHF
TRBJ1-6 | TRBV21-1 | . | CASSKVGDRGRSPLHF
TRBJ2-1 | TRBV14 | . | CASSQDKGRPYGEQFF
TRBJ2-1 | TRBV19 | . | CASSMERLAYEQFF
TRBJ2-3 | TRBV29-1 | few | CSVVGVGTDTQYF
TRBJ1-6 | TRBV7-9 | . | CASSTDRTVRNSPLHF
TRBJ2-1 | TRBV5-1 | . | CASSGLAAVDEQFF
TRBJ2-7 | TRBV3-1/TRBV3-2 | . | CASSRGLAGVSYEQYF
TRBJ1-2 | TRBV18 | . | CASSPTRGPQGGNYGYTF
TRBJ2-5 | TRBV20-1 | . | CSASNQRESLETQYF
TRBJ1-2 | TRBV24-1 | . | CAIGGEEYGYTF
TRBJ2-3 | TRBV19 | . | CASSPGLAGLTQYF
TRBJ1-5 | TRBV5-6 | . | CASSSRQADQPQHF
TRBJ2-7 | TRBV5-1 | . | CASSYTLQGREQYF
TRBJ2-1 | TRBV7-9 | . | CASSLVWKGGDEQFF
TRBJ1-6 | TRBV14 | . | CASSQDGGLNSPLHF
TRBJ2-2 | TRBV11-3 | . | CASSPSPGQRGFGELFF
TRBJ2-1 | TRBV11-3 | . | CASSLGGSGSYNEQFF
TRBJ1-2 | TRBV5-4 | . | CASSRSGSATNYGYTF
TRBJ1-1 | TRBV2 | . | CAEGEGTGTEAFF
TRBJ2-3 | TRBV25-1 | . | CASSVGQGSTDTQYF
TRBJ1-2 | TRBV27 | . | CASSAPGLNYGYTF
TRBJ2-3 | TRBV4-1 | . | CASSLLAFTTDTQYF
TRBJ1-1 | TRBV10-3 | . | CATTGQGLVEAFF
TRBJ2-1 | TRBV5-4 | . | CASNQRGAGTYNEQFF
TRBJ2-3 | TRBV4-1 | . | CASSQGGLAGGGKDTQYF
TRBJ1-1 | TRBV7-9 | . | CASSLAEVTEAFF
TRBJ2-6 | TRBV5-1 | large | CASSLSGAAGANVLTF
TRBJ2-1 | TRBV3-1/TRBV3-2 | once | CASSPPTSGANEQFF
TRBJ2-7 | TRBV5-4 | . | CASSFQRGYEQYF
TRBJ2-7 | TRBV11-2 | . | CASSTHRDRVAEQYF
TRBJ1-6 | TRBV5-1 | few | CASSLDIDNSPLHF
TRBJ2-1 | TRBV11-3 | . | CASSSGPPHEQFF
TRBJ1-1 | TRBV29-1 | . | CSVPARSGGHTEAFF
TRBJ2-3 | TRBV2 | . | CASSESVSTDTQYF